These 25 T cell receptor beta chains were all obtained from the same sample, sequenced in a study of T-cell memory formation after mild COVID-19 (dated by TCRdb to about 2021). The library was obtained by 5' RACE. Instrument on record: Illumina NovaSeq 6000. TCRdb passed the public sequencing reads through fastp at Q25 and MiXCR, retaining productive beta sequences. Each entry merges the rows of one CDR3 protein and shows their most common DNA and genes. Counted in this sample were 250,000 to 300,000 distinct CDR3 sequences; under 20% of them appeared once. The ten largest clonotypes hold roughly 24% of the sample. Sequences were obtained from PBMCs or a T cell subset sorted from them (not recorded which). The receptors stem from a man aged 18 to 30 who had mild COVID-19 (a few samples of this study predate the infection). The sample titles of this study are shuffled in the database, so cell type and time point are left out; the donor was told from shared clones.

This clonotype came up a few times. The V and J genes are TRBV5-1 and TRBJ2-3; D might be TRBD2 (6 bases). The V end was cut by 5 bases, the J end by 2 bases, with 15 bases between. This CDR3 is built from 15 residues. Germline V gene data show CDR1 as SGHRS and CDR2 as YFSETQ. The DNA for the CDR3 is TGCGCCAGCAGGGCTCGGGACTTTTTCACAGATACGCAGTATTTT. It yields the protein CASRARDFFTDTQYF.

The chain is built from TRBV3-1 and TRBJ1-5; D remains unclear. The CDR3 covers 15 residues. CDR1 and CDR2 from the germline V gene are LGHDT and YNNKEL (reference sequence). Trimming pared 1 base from V and 1 base from J, leaving 8 bases between. For the CDR3, the DNA is TGTGCCAGCAGCCAAGGCGTTGAGAGCAATCAGCCCCAGCATTTT. This gives the protein CASSQGVESNQPQHF.

This clonotype was detected a few times. The chain uses TRBV2 and TRBJ1-6; 8 positions match TRBD1. CDR3 length equals 16 residues. Germline trimming cut 1 base from V and 9 bases from J; bases unmatched to any gene: 8. The germline gives CDR1 SNHLY, CDR2 FYNNEI. CDR3 region: CASSEVDGTGGSPLHF. The CDR3 region has the DNA TGTGCCAGCAGTGAAGTTGACGGGACAGGTGGTTCACCCCTCCACTTT.

Here the CDR3 reads CASSVVNYGYTF. The CDR3 coding sequence is TGTGCCAGCAGTGTCGTAAACTATGGCTACACCTTC. This chain links TRBV6-1 with TRBJ1-2; D is undetermined. V was clipped by 4 bases and J by 2 bases, with 5 bases between them. Germline-derived CDR1 and CDR2 are MNHNS and SASEGT. The CDR3 is 12 residues long.

This clonotype was found a few times. The chain links TRBV10-1 to TRBJ2-3, with 9 bases matching TRBD2. This CDR3 region has 16 residues. V lost 3 bases, J lost 4 bases, and 8 bases stayed unmatched. Germline CDR1 reads WNHNN; CDR2 reads SYGVQD (reference sequence). CDR3: CASSEGFGGGADTQYF. The CDR3, as DNA: TGCGCCAGCAGTGAAGGGTTTGGCGGGGGGGCAGATACGCAGTATTTT.

The genes are TRBV4-2 and TRBJ2-2; possibly TRBD2 for D (6 bases). Per germline, CDR1 LGHNA and CDR2 YNFKEQ. The CDR3 totals 15 residues. V dropped 7 bases and J dropped 6 bases, with 18 bases sitting between them. The CDR3 reads CASNTRPGDPGELFF. The CDR3 DNA reads TGTGCCAGCAACACGAGGCCGGGGGACCCCGGGGAGCTGTTTTTT.

This clonotype has more than one count but fewer than ten. The chain combines TRBV23-1 with TRBJ2-7, with TRBD1 matching 8 bases. TRBV23-1 is an ORF; its function is uncertain. With 8 bases clipped from V and 1 base from J, the junction kept 7 bases outside the gene matches. The CDR3 covers 14 residues. In nucleotides, the CDR3 is TGCGCCAGCGCCGCGGGACAGGTGTCCTACGAGCAGTACTTC. Its translation: CASAAGQVSYEQYF.

This chain connects TRBV20-1 to TRBJ2-3, with D possibly being TRBD2 (5 bases). With 3 bases removed from V and 0 bases from J, the gap between germline ends came to 13 bases. The CDR3 contains 15 residues. Germline lookup yields CDR1 DFQATT and CDR2 SNEGSKA (reference sequence). The CDR3 nucleotides read TGCAGTGCTAGTGAGGACGGGGTTAGCACAGATACGCAGTATTTT. Protein product: CSASEDGVSTDTQYF.

The chain is built from TRBV6-2 or TRBV6-3 and TRBJ1-2; D is possibly TRBD1 (5 bases). The CDR3 has 14 amino acids. Trimming pared 2 bases from V and 4 bases from J, leaving 11 bases between. Germline CDR1 and CDR2: MNHEY and SVGEGT. CDR3 sequence reads: CASSYPRDFYGYTF. CDR3 in DNA: TGTGCCAGCAGTTACCCCAGGGACTTCTATGGCTACACCTTC.

The gene calls are TRBV15 and TRBJ2-3, with 9 bases aligning to TRBD1. CDR1 and CDR2 (germline): LNHNV, YYDKDF (reference sequence). The CDR3 extends over 15 amino acids. V shed 5 bases, J shed 3 bases, and the junction held 6 bases outside the gene matches. The CDR3 reads CATSGNRGRTDTQYF. CDR3 sequence (DNA): TGTGCCACCAGCGGCAACAGGGGGCGGACAGATACGCAGTATTTT.

The chain recombines TRBV6-5 with TRBJ1-2; the D is unclear. Germline loops: CDR1 MNHEY, CDR2 SVGAGI. The CDR3 has 11 residues. V was shortened by 4 bases and J by 4 bases, with 4 bases between the two germline ends. The CDR3 nucleotides are TGTGCCAGCAGTTCAATCTATGGCTACACCTTC. Its protein product is CASSSIYGYTF.

This clonotype was picked up a small number of times. The rearrangement joins TRBV5-1 to TRBJ2-3; 12 bases line up with TRBD2. Germline V CDR1 and CDR2: SGHRS, YFSETQ. V trimming: 3 bases; J trimming: 2 bases; junction bases outside the gene matches: 7. CDR3 length equals 17 residues. CDR3 in DNA: TGCGCCAGCAGCTCCCAAACTAGCGGGGGGTTCACAGATACGCAGTATTTT. This sequence encodes CASSSQTSGGFTDTQYF.

This clonotype was counted ten times or more. The V gene is TRBV5-1, the J gene TRBJ2-3, with 8 bases lining up with TRBD2. Losses at the gene ends were 1 base for V and 3 bases for J; bases not matched to a gene: 4. Per the germline V gene, CDR1 is SGHRS and CDR2 is YFSETQ. This CDR3 has 15 residues. CDR3 region: CASSLSGGGTDTQYF. Written as DNA, the CDR3 is TGCGCCAGCAGCTTGTCCGGGGGGGGGACAGATACGCAGTATTTT.

This clonotype was found many times. V and J are TRBV7-2 and TRBJ2-7; 8 bases are shared with TRBD2. After removal of 5 bases from V and 2 bases from J, the junction contained 14 bases not matched to a gene. The CDR3 is 17 residues long. Germline-derived CDR1 and CDR2 are SGHTA and FQGNSA. Written as DNA, the CDR3 is TGTGCCAGCAGCACCCGGGGAAGCGGGGGACTAACCTACGAGCAGTACTTC. This sequence encodes CASSTRGSGGLTYEQYF.

The CDR3 DNA reads TGCGCCAGCAGCCAGCAAGGGTGGGACTCCGTTGGCGAGACCCAGTACTTC. Amino acids: CASSQQGWDSVGETQYF. The chain joins TRBV4-3 to TRBJ2-5, with a tentative D call TRBD2 (6 bases). V was clipped by 3 bases and J by 5 bases, with 22 bases between them. The CDR3 contains 17 residues. In germline, CDR1 is LGHNA, CDR2 YSLEER.

This rearrangement joins TRBV20-1 to TRBJ1-2, with a weak D call TRBD1 (6 bases). Germline-derived CDR1 and CDR2 are DFQATT and SNEGSKA (reference sequence). V was cut by 1 base and J by 0 bases, with 12 bases left in between. The CDR3 sequence is 15 residues long. This CDR3 reads CSARGTATANYGYTF. The CDR3 coding sequence is TGCAGTGCTAGAGGGACAGCCACAGCTAACTATGGCTACACCTTC.

The table lists this clonotype with a few counts. The V gene is TRBV3-1, the J gene TRBJ2-7, with 9 bases lining up with TRBD1. The CDR3 is made up of 15 amino acids. Germline CDR1 and CDR2: LGHDT and YNNKEL (reference sequence). V dropped 6 bases and J dropped 0; count of bases not matched to a gene: 6. CDR3 coding DNA: TGTGCCAGCAGTACCGGGACAGGGACCTCCTACGAGCAGTACGTC. Residues: CASSTGTGTSYEQYV.

The chain carries TRBV5-1 and TRBJ2-7; 8 bases align to TRBD1. Germline loops: CDR1 SGHRS, CDR2 YFSETQ. The CDR3 runs 14 residues. Losses at the gene ends were 0 bases for V and 6 bases for J; bases not matched to a gene: 5. CDR3 nucleotide sequence: TGCGCCAGCAGCTTGGGAGGACAGGGAGGCGAGCAGTACGTC. This gives the protein CASSLGGQGGEQYV.

The chain links TRBV28 to TRBJ1-2; TRBD1 is a possible D gene (5 bases). Germline V gene lookup returns CDR1 MDHEN and CDR2 SYDVKM. V lost 6 bases to trimming and J lost 4 bases, with 9 bases between them. The CDR3 spans 12 residues. The CDR3, as DNA: TGTGCCAGCAGGCAGGGAACCTATGGCTACACCTTC. Residues: CASRQGTYGYTF.

This chain uses TRBV4-2 with TRBJ2-3; tentative D call: TRBD2 (5 bases). V shed 8 bases and J shed 0 bases, with 18 bases lying between them. There are 16 residues in the CDR3. CDR1 is LGHNA and CDR2 is YNFKEQ in the germline V gene. The CDR3, as DNA: TGTGCCAGCGCGCTTAAAACGGGGTTTAGCACAGATACGCAGTATTTT. This encodes CASALKTGFSTDTQYF.

This clonotype was recorded many times. V is TRBV7-2 and J is TRBJ2-3; D ambiguous. Germline V gives CDR1 SGHTA, CDR2 FQGNSA. The CDR3 is made up of 14 amino acids. V lost 5 bases to trimming and J lost 4 bases, with 13 bases between them. CDR3 sequence reads: CASSQRPVSDTQYF. The CDR3 region has the DNA TGTGCCAGCAGCCAACGGCCGGTCTCAGATACGCAGTATTTT.

A few counts support this clonotype. The rearrangement links TRBV4-1 to TRBJ1-5, with 8 bases lining up with TRBD1. The CDR3 is made up of 15 amino acids. The V and J ends lost 3 bases and 1 base, in that order; junction bases with no gene match: 2. Per the germline V gene, CDR1 is MGHRA and CDR2 is YSYEKL. The CDR3 DNA is TGCGCCAGCAGCCACCGGACAGGGAGCAATCAGCCCCAGCATTTT. Its protein is CASSHRTGSNQPQHF.

In its sample, this clonotype was seen a few times. V usage is TRBV7-3 and J usage is TRBJ2-1; D unclear. CDR3 length: 10 residues. The V gene's germline CDR1 is SGHTA and CDR2 FQGTGA. The V and J ends lost 8 bases and 10 bases respectively, with 9 bases between them. As DNA, the CDR3 is TGTGCCAGCCCCCGTCACGAGCAGTTCTTC. It specifies CASPRHEQFF.

The chain couples TRBV12-3 or TRBV12-4 to TRBJ1-4; 10 bases fit TRBD1. This CDR3 region has 16 residues. The V segment lost 6 bases and the J segment 0 bases; nucleotides outside the gene matches: 4. CDR3 coding DNA: TGTGCCAGCAGCTCGACAGGGGGCGCAACTAATGAAAAACTGTTTTTT. Translated, it gives CASSSTGGATNEKLFF.

This clonotype has a count of ten or more. The chain joins TRBV6-5 to TRBJ2-7; 10 bases agree with TRBD2. V was clipped by 0 bases and J by 7 bases; unmatched bases: 6. The CDR3 is 15 amino acids. Germline V gives CDR1 MNHEY, CDR2 SVGAGI. CDR3 region: CASSYSSGSGREQYF. The CDR3 DNA sequence: TGTGCCAGCAGTTACTCCTCTGGTAGCGGGAGGGAGCAGTACTTC.